The 30 T cell receptor beta chains presented below share a single source sample, sequenced in a study of T cell responses to AZD1222 COVID-19 vaccine. Sequenced by immunoSEQ multiplex PCR; TCRdb stores in-frame clones only, minus some. The sample shows 100,000 to 150,000 clones, more than 75% of them seen only once. The input for sequencing was peripheral blood, taken 28 days after the second AZD1222 dose. Receptor source: an adult who received the AZD1222 COVID-19 vaccine.

The rearrangement links TRBV4-1 to TRBJ2-5; the D is unclear. From germline, CDR1 is MGHRA and CDR2 YSYEKL. Trimming pared 6 bases from V and 5 bases from J, leaving 7 bases between. CDR3 length: 11 residues. CDR3 residues: CASRTGETQYF. Here the CDR3 DNA reads TGCGCCAGCAGAACCGGGGAGACCCAGTACTTC.

This clone was recorded once. V and J are TRBV4-2 and TRBJ2-7; 7 bases match TRBD1. The J segment lost 0 bases and the V segment lost 4 bases, leaving 6 bases of the junction unmatched. Germline loops: CDR1 LGHNA, CDR2 YNFKEQ. The CDR3 has 15 amino acids. As DNA, the CDR3 is TGTGCCAGCAGCCCCCAGGGGGACAGCTCCTACGAGCAGTACTTC. Amino acid sequence: CASSPQGDSSYEQYF.

The J gene is TRBJ2-2, the V gene TRBV5-6, with 12 bases fitting TRBD2. V gave up 4 bases and J gave up 2 bases; unmatched junction bases: 6. This CDR3 spans 17 amino acids. In germline, CDR1 is SGHDT, CDR2 YYEEEE. The CDR3 loop is CASSPSSGRVNTGELFF. The CDR3 nucleotides read TGTGCCAGCAGCCCCTCTAGCGGGAGGGTTAACACCGGGGAGCTGTTTTTT.

Written as DNA, the CDR3 is TGTGCCAGCAGAAAGGCGGGACTGAACACCGGGGAGCTGTTTTTT. Its translation: CASRKAGLNTGELFF. The chain uses TRBV7-3 and TRBJ2-2; possibly TRBD2 for D (6 bases). V was pared by 6 bases and J by 1 base, with 12 bases between. Germline assignment: CDR1 SGHTA and CDR2 FQGTGA. The CDR3 has 15 residues.

The chain combines TRBV7-3 with TRBJ2-3, with TRBD2 as a possible D gene (6 bases). The CDR3 contains 14 residues. V was clipped by 8 bases and J by 3 bases, with 15 bases between them. Germline V gene sequence: CDR1 SGHTA, CDR2 FQGTGA. Here the CDR3 reads CASGAGLETDTQYF. The DNA of the CDR3 is TGTGCCAGCGGTGCGGGGCTGGAGACAGATACGCAGTATTTT.

CDR3 nucleotide sequence: TGTGCCAGCAGTTACAGGGGGCGTAACTATGGCTACACCTTC. Its translation is CASSYRGRNYGYTF. This rearrangement joins TRBV6-5 to TRBJ1-2; 7 bases are shared with TRBD1. J gave up 1 base and V 2 bases, and 1 base lay outside the gene matches. CDR1 and CDR2 (germline): MNHEY, SVGAGI. CDR3 length: 14 amino acids.

The V gene is TRBV7-2, the J gene TRBJ2-7; D may be TRBD2 (6 bases). V lost 5 bases and J 1 base, leaving 15 bases between the germline ends. The CDR3 is 15 amino acids. Germline loops: CDR1 SGHTA, CDR2 FQGNSA. In DNA, the CDR3 is TGTGCCAGCAGCCCTACGGGGGACTCTTCCTACGAGCAGTACTTC. Its translation is CASSPTGDSSYEQYF.

The CDR3 is CASTRDQPQHF. CDR3 nucleotide sequence: TGTGCCAGCACCAGGGACCAGCCCCAGCATTTT. This chain connects TRBV6-4 to TRBJ1-5; D possibly corresponds to TRBD1 (5 bases). CDR3 length: 11 residues. The V end was cut by 7 bases, the J end by 7 bases, with 8 bases between. The V gene's germline CDR1 is MRHNA and CDR2 SNTAGT.

This chain links TRBV25-1 with TRBJ2-7, with D perhaps assigned TRBD1 or TRBD2 (6 bases each). This CDR3 has 13 amino acids. Trimming removed 7 bases from V and 2 bases from J, with 12 bases in between. Germline CDR1 reads MGHDK; CDR2 reads SYGVNS. This CDR3 reads CASTKGGPYEQYF. Written as DNA, the CDR3 is TGTGCCAGCACGAAGGGGGGCCCCTACGAGCAGTACTTC.

The V and J genes are TRBV28 and TRBJ2-1, with TRBD2 matching 7 bases. The CDR3 consists of 21 residues. V dropped 5 bases and J dropped 0; count of bases not matched to a gene: 22. Germline V gene lookup returns CDR1 MDHEN and CDR2 SYDVKM. As DNA, the CDR3 is TGTGCCAGCAGTCCCCTAGCGGTGGGAGGGCCGATCTCGCGCTCCTACAATGAGCAGTTCTTC. Residues: CASSPLAVGGPISRSYNEQFF. The whole variable domain, filled in from reference TRBV28 and TRBJ2-1, reads DVKVTQSSRYLVKRTGEKVFLECVQDMDHENMFWYRQDPGLGLRLIYFSYDVKMKEKGDIPEGYSVSREKKERFSLILESASTNQTSMYLCASSPLAVGGPISRSYNEQFFGPGTRLTVL.

The chain carries TRBV6-5 and TRBJ2-7; D possibly corresponds to TRBD1 (5 bases). Germline V gives CDR1 MNHEY, CDR2 SVGAGI. The CDR3 sequence is 13 residues long. V lost 8 bases and J lost 5, with 16 bases in between. The chain's CDR3 is CASQLRGADEQYF. The CDR3 bases are TGTGCCAGCCAGCTTCGTGGGGCGGACGAGCAGTACTTC.

The J gene is TRBJ2-5, the V gene TRBV25-1; tentatively, D is TRBD1 (6 bases). Deletions cut 2 bases from V and 7 bases from J, with 14 bases between. The germline V gene encodes CDR1 MGHDK and CDR2 SYGVNS. This CDR3 spans 14 amino acids. Here the CDR3 reads CASSEAGDQGTQYF. DNA of the CDR3: TGTGCCAGCAGTGAAGCAGGGGACCAGGGGACCCAGTACTTC.

This chain joins TRBV4-3 and TRBJ2-1, with 8 bases lining up with TRBD2. The CDR3 has 15 residues. The ends lost 0 bases at V and 4 bases at J; junction bases unmatched: 2. CDR1 LGHNA and CDR2 YSLEER come from the germline V gene. The CDR3 sequence: CASSQEAGGYNEQFF. The CDR3 DNA reads as TGCGCCAGCAGCCAAGAGGCGGGAGGATACAATGAGCAGTTCTTC.

The sample holds a few counts of this clone. This sequence joins TRBV5-1 and TRBJ2-7; weak D call: TRBD2 (6 bases). CDR1 SGHRS and CDR2 YFSETQ come from the germline V gene. V was clipped by 9 bases and J by 6 bases, with 13 bases between them. The CDR3 has 11 amino acids. CDR3 nucleotide sequence: TGCGCCACCGGAGGGACTTGCGAGCAGTACTTC. Translating gives CATGGTCEQYF.

The chain is built from TRBV5-6 and TRBJ2-2, with 11 positions matching TRBD2. Germline CDR1 is SGHDT and CDR2 is YYEEEE. The CDR3 length is 15 residues. The J segment lost 3 bases and the V segment lost 4 bases, leaving 2 bases of the junction unmatched. CDR3 in DNA: TGTGCCAGCAGCCCGGGACTAGCGGACACCGGGGAGCTGTTTTTT. This sequence encodes CASSPGLADTGELFF.

This clone was detected once. The chain combines TRBV5-4 with TRBJ2-7, with 12 bases matching TRBD2. Germline V lookup: CDR1 SGHNT, CDR2 YYREEE (reference sequence). The CDR3 runs 14 residues. With V trimmed by 4 bases and J by 6 bases, 5 bases remained unmatched. CDR3 coding DNA: TGTGCCAGCAGCCTGACTAGCGGGAGTACCGAGCAGTACTTC. Protein sequence: CASSLTSGSTEQYF.

The CDR3 is CASSLRQGHEKLFF. CDR3 in DNA: TGTGCCAGCAGCTTGAGACAGGGCCATGAAAAACTGTTTTTT. This chain links TRBV7-9 with TRBJ1-4; 7 bases match TRBD1. The CDR3 runs 14 residues. V lost 3 bases and J lost 6; bases outside the gene matches: 4. Germline V gene lookup returns CDR1 SEHNR and CDR2 FQNEAQ (reference sequence).

The chain employs TRBV6-2 or TRBV6-3 and TRBJ1-5; 8 bases are shared with TRBD1. With 5 bases clipped from V and 5 bases from J, the junction kept 5 bases outside the gene matches. The CDR3 consists of 14 residues. Per germline, CDR1 MNHEY and CDR2 SVGEGT. The CDR3: CASSRTGPYQPQHF. The CDR3 DNA sequence: TGTGCCAGCAGTCGGACAGGGCCCTATCAGCCCCAGCATTTT.

The rearrangement uses TRBV4-1 and TRBJ2-3, with a tentative D call TRBD2 (6 bases). Trimming left V 1 base short and J 2 bases short, with 10 bases between. The V gene's germline CDR1 is MGHRA and CDR2 YSYEKL. The CDR3 sequence is 15 residues long. The CDR3 sequence is CASSQVAGSTDTQYF. CDR3 coding DNA: TGCGCCAGCAGCCAAGTGGCGGGGTCCACAGATACGCAGTATTTT.

This clone has a single count. This chain links TRBV7-9 with TRBJ2-7; 10 positions agree with TRBD2. This CDR3 has 14 residues. V dropped 5 bases and J dropped 5; count of bases not matched to a gene: 6. Looked up from germline, CDR1 is SEHNR and CDR2 is FQNEAQ (reference sequence). DNA for the CDR3: TGTGCCAGCAGCCCCAGCGGGAGGGTAGACGAGCAGTACTTC. Translation: CASSPSGRVDEQYF.

This rearrangement joins TRBV28 to TRBJ1-2, with 9 bases fitting TRBD1. The germline CDR1 and CDR2 sequences are MDHEN and SYDVKM. V dropped 5 bases and J dropped 9; count of bases not matched to a gene: 13. The CDR3 is 15 residues long. The CDR3 bases are TGTGCCAGCAGTAAAACAGGGGGCCCCCCAAGGAGCTACACCTTC. Encoded protein: CASSKTGGPPRSYTF.

The chain carries TRBV10-3 and TRBJ2-7; 7 bases align to TRBD1. The length of the CDR3 is 13 residues. Germline V gives CDR1 ENHRY, CDR2 SYGVKD. V was pared by 6 bases and J by 4 bases, with 6 bases of the junction left unmatched. CDR3 coding DNA: TGTGCCATCAGAGGGGGCAGTCCGTACGAGCAGTACTTC. It codes for CAIRGGSPYEQYF.

The chain joins TRBV28 to TRBJ2-1, with 8 positions matching TRBD2. Per germline, CDR1 MDHEN and CDR2 SYDVKM. The CDR3 is made up of 16 amino acids. J was trimmed by 9 bases and V by 7 bases; bases with no gene match: 17. CDR3 nucleotide sequence: TGTGCCAGCAAAATACAGGGACTAGGAGACCGCAGTGAGCAGTTCTTC. Translating it yields CASKIQGLGDRSEQFF.

The J gene is TRBJ1-4, the V gene TRBV9; 8 nucleotides match TRBD1. The junction had 2 bases not matched to a gene; V was cut back by 1 base and J by 3 bases. Germline values: CDR1 SGDLS, CDR2 YYNGEE. The CDR3 sequence is 15 residues long. CDR3 sequence: CASSVQGAPNEKLFF. CDR3 coding DNA: TGTGCCAGCAGCGTACAGGGGGCACCTAATGAAAAACTGTTTTTT.

V and J are TRBV4-3 and TRBJ1-2; D may be TRBD1 (5 bases). Germline CDR1 is LGHNA and CDR2 is YSLEER. The ends were cut back, 1 base at V and 5 bases at J, with 20 bases in the middle. This CDR3 comprises 17 residues. CDR3 sequence: CASSQVVIEGRFYGYTF. CDR3 in DNA: TGCGCCAGCAGCCAAGTGGTCATCGAGGGGCGCTTTTATGGCTACACCTTC.

This clone appeared a single time. The J gene is TRBJ2-7, the V gene TRBV30; the D gene is possibly TRBD1 (6 bases). Trimming removed 3 bases at V and 3 bases at J, with 9 bases between. Germline values: CDR1 GTSNPN, CDR2 SVGIG (reference sequence). The CDR3 loop spans 12 amino acids. The CDR3 spells CAWSRDNYEQYF. CDR3 DNA sequence: TGTGCCTGGAGCCGGGACAACTACGAGCAGTACTTC.

The rearrangement uses TRBV6-2 or TRBV6-3 and TRBJ2-1; tentatively, D is TRBD1 or TRBD2 (6 bases each). Trimming cost V 2 bases and J 8 bases, with 10 bases left between them. Per the germline V gene, CDR1 is MNHEY and CDR2 is SVGEGT. CDR3 length: 13 residues. The chain's CDR3 is CASSYGGGDEQFF. CDR3 nucleotide sequence: TGTGCCAGCAGTTACGGGGGCGGGGATGAGCAGTTCTTC.

J is TRBJ2-1 and V is TRBV2, with 13 nucleotides matching TRBD2. The V gene end was trimmed by 3 bases and the J gene end by 8 bases; junction bases not matched to a gene: 7. Germline CDR1 and CDR2: SNHLY and FYNNEI. CDR3 length: 16 amino acids. The CDR3 sequence: CASSEFRTSGGHEQFF. In nucleotides, the CDR3 is TGTGCCAGCAGTGAGTTTCGGACTAGCGGGGGACATGAGCAGTTCTTC.

The chain uses TRBV19 and TRBJ1-2, with 7 bases matching TRBD1. V shed 8 bases and J 4 bases; nucleotides not matched to a gene: 10. The CDR3 has 14 amino acids. CDR1 LNHDA and CDR2 SQIVND come from the germline V gene (reference sequence). CDR3 sequence: CASVGTTGSYGYTF. CDR3 bases: TGTGCCAGTGTGGGGACGACAGGGAGCTATGGCTACACCTTC.

The chain has TRBV19 and TRBJ1-3; D is unclear. The CDR3 spans 14 residues. V was cut by 1 base and J by 0 bases, with 4 bases left in between. The germline gives CDR1 LNHDA, CDR2 SQIVND (reference sequence). The CDR3 loop reads CASSIGRSGNTIYF. The CDR3 DNA reads as TGTGCCAGTAGTATAGGACGCTCTGGAAACACCATATATTTT.